One and the same sample provided the 20 T cell receptor beta chains below, sequenced in a study of blood T cell repertoires in COVID-19. TCRdb keeps only in-frame clones here, not all; method: immunoSEQ multiplex PCR. The sample contains around 86,000 clones, 85% of which appear only once. Sequenced material: peripheral blood. These receptors were taken from an elderly man with acute or convalescent COVID-19.

This chain links TRBV9 with TRBJ2-5; possible D gene TRBD2, 6 bases. The CDR3 is 16 residues long. Per the germline V gene, CDR1 is SGDLS and CDR2 is YYNGEE. The V and J ends lost 0 bases and 2 bases respectively, with 14 bases between them. DNA of the CDR3: TGTGCCAGCAGCGTAGGGTCTCGGGAGACTCAAGAGACCCAGTACTTC. Its translation is CASSVGSRETQETQYF.

This clone was seen just once. The chain uses TRBV5-8 and TRBJ1-5, with 9 nucleotides matching TRBD1. Unmatched junction bases numbered 6, after V lost 4 bases and J lost 4 bases. There are 15 residues in the CDR3. Germline V CDR1 and CDR2: SGHTS, YDEGEE. CDR3 sequence: CASSIWTGVNQPQHF. The CDR3 DNA follows: TGTGCCAGCAGCATCTGGACAGGGGTTAATCAGCCCCAGCATTTT.

The J gene is TRBJ2-2, the V gene TRBV6-2 or TRBV6-3, with D perhaps TRBD1 (5 bases). The germline CDR1 and CDR2 sequences are MNHEY and SVGEGT. The CDR3 consists of 14 residues. V was pared by 2 bases and J by 1 base, with 5 bases between. In DNA, the CDR3 is TGTGCCAGCAGTTACCAGGGGAACACCGGGGAGCTGTTTTTT. Its translation is CASSYQGNTGELFF.

The chain uses TRBV7-2 and TRBJ2-1; TRBD1 might be the D (6 bases). The V end was cut by 10 bases, the J end by 0 bases, with 13 bases between. The CDR3 loop spans 14 amino acids. From germline, CDR1 is SGHTA and CDR2 FQGNSA. Here the CDR3 DNA reads TGTGCCACACAGACAGGTATCTCCTACAATGAGCAGTTCTTC. It is translated as CATQTGISYNEQFF.

The V gene is TRBV7-2, the J gene TRBJ2-1; TRBD2 might be the D (5 bases). The V gene's germline CDR1 is SGHTA and CDR2 FQGNSA. Trimming removed 5 bases from V and 5 bases from J, with 13 bases in between. CDR3 length equals 14 residues. CDR3: CASSPPGNHNEQFF. In nucleotides, the CDR3 is TGTGCCAGCAGCCCACCCGGGAACCACAATGAGCAGTTCTTC.

The chain joins TRBV19 to TRBJ2-1, with 9 bases that match TRBD2. Per germline, CDR1 LNHDA and CDR2 SQIVND (reference sequence). V dropped 3 bases and J dropped 8; count of bases not matched to a gene: 5. The CDR3 spans 14 residues. In nucleotides, the CDR3 is TGTGCCAGTAGTATTTTAGCGGGAGCCTATGAGCAGTTCTTC. It encodes CASSILAGAYEQFF.

The chain recombines TRBV6-5 with TRBJ2-1, with D perhaps matching TRBD2 (6 bases). Germline-derived CDR1 and CDR2 are MNHEY and SVGAGI. The CDR3 runs to 15 residues. V was trimmed by 7 bases and J by 7 bases, leaving 20 bases between them. The CDR3 reads CASKAGQEILNEQFF. In DNA, the CDR3 is TGTGCCAGCAAGGCGGGGCAGGAGATCCTTAATGAGCAGTTCTTC.

The chain combines TRBV15 with TRBJ1-2; D is uncertain. The CDR3 has 14 amino acids. Per the germline V gene, CDR1 is LNHNV and CDR2 is YYDKDF (reference sequence). Trimming took 5 bases from V and 4 from J, leaving 14 bases between them. The DNA of the CDR3 is TGTGCCACCAGCCCCGTTCCGGGAATCTATGGCTACACCTTC. It codes for CATSPVPGIYGYTF. Drawing the rest from reference TRBV15 and TRBJ1-2, the complete variable domain is DAMVIQNPRYQVTQFGKPVTLSCSQTLNHNVMYWYQQKSSQAPKLLFHYYDKDFNNEADTPDNFQSRRPNTSFCFLDIRSPGLGDTAMYLCATSPVPGIYGYTFGSGTRLTVV.

The chain is built from TRBV10-3 and TRBJ1-1; 9 bases fit TRBD1. Trimming removed 3 bases from V and 4 bases from J; junction bases left unmatched: 3. The CDR3 is 14 residues long. The germline gives CDR1 ENHRY, CDR2 SYGVKD. The CDR3 is CAISDTGGITEAFF. The CDR3 DNA sequence: TGTGCCATCAGTGATACAGGGGGCATCACTGAAGCTTTCTTT.

This clone was counted ten times or more. The chain uses TRBV7-9 and TRBJ2-2; 9 nucleotides align to TRBD1. CDR1 is SEHNR and CDR2 is FQNEAQ in the germline V gene (reference sequence). The CDR3 covers 15 residues. V lost 5 bases, J lost 6 bases, and 7 bases stayed unmatched. CDR3 nucleotide sequence: TGTGCCAGCAGCCCCGGGACAGGGATGTCCGGGGAGCTGTTTTTT. Translated: CASSPGTGMSGELFF.

In its sample, this clone was seen once. The chain recombines TRBV28 with TRBJ2-7; 9 bases fit TRBD2. There are 16 residues in the CDR3. Germline assignment: CDR1 MDHEN and CDR2 SYDVKM. With V trimmed by 1 base and J by 0 bases, 4 bases remained unmatched. CDR3 residues: CASSLLLAGVSYEQYF. The CDR3 bases are TGTGCCAGCAGTTTATTACTAGCGGGTGTCTCCTACGAGCAGTACTTC.

V gene TRBV9 combines with J gene TRBJ1-4; 8 bases are shared with TRBD1. The germline gives CDR1 SGDLS, CDR2 YYNGEE. V lost 0 bases to trimming and J lost 4 bases; unmatched junction nucleotides: 8. The CDR3 is 17 amino acids. The CDR3 sequence: CASSVGDRRSYNEKLFF. The CDR3 region has the DNA TGTGCCAGCAGCGTAGGGGACAGGCGATCATATAATGAAAAACTGTTTTTT. Variable domain in full (rest from reference TRBV9 and TRBJ1-4): DSGVTQTPKHLITATGQRVTLRCSPRSGDLSVYWYQQSLDQGLQFLIQYYNGEERAKGNILERFSAQQFPDLHSELNLSSLELGDSALYFCASSVGDRRSYNEKLFFGSGTQLSVL.

This clone was observed a few times. The chain couples TRBV2 to TRBJ1-6; 8 positions match TRBD1. Germline assignment: CDR1 SNHLY and CDR2 FYNNEI. The CDR3 contains 15 residues. Unmatched junction bases numbered 9, after V lost 6 bases and J lost 8 bases. CDR3 residues: CASRVTGVRDSPLHF. Written as DNA, the CDR3 is TGTGCCAGCAGGGTGACAGGGGTGAGGGATTCACCCCTCCACTTT.

Remarks on this clone: The junction and the germline gene differ at one end; a read error may be behind it. The chain carries TRBV11-2 and TRBJ2-3, with 7 bases identical to TRBD1. The germline V gene encodes CDR1 SGHAT and CDR2 FQNNGV. The CDR3 runs to 15 residues. The CDR3 nucleotides are TGTGCCAGCAACTTACAGGGGACAAGCACAGATACGCAGTATTTT. Translated, it gives CASNLQGTSTDTQYF.

The rearrangement joins TRBV6-1 to TRBJ2-3, with TRBD2 identical over 14 bases. The CDR3 extends over 20 amino acids. The V gene's germline CDR1 is MNHNS and CDR2 SASEGT. With 0 bases clipped from V and 4 bases from J, the junction kept 12 bases outside the gene matches. Here the CDR3 DNA reads TGTGCCAGCAGTGAAGCGCTTCCGACTAGCGGGAGGGTGGGCCCAGATACGCAGTATTTT. This sequence encodes CASSEALPTSGRVGPDTQYF.

V and J are TRBV10-3 and TRBJ2-4, with 13 bases identical to TRBD2. J was trimmed by 9 bases and V by 1 base; bases with no gene match: 6. This CDR3 is built from 16 residues. Per germline, CDR1 ENHRY and CDR2 SYGVKD. Here the CDR3 DNA reads TGTGCCATCAGTGAGTTGGGGACTAGCGGGAAAGTCATTCAGTACTTC. Translating it yields CAISELGTSGKVIQYF.

V is TRBV5-1 and J is TRBJ2-1; TRBD2 might be the D (7 bases). Germline assignment: CDR1 SGHRS and CDR2 YFSETQ. This CDR3 is 14 amino acids long. V dropped 4 bases and J dropped 7 bases, with 15 bases sitting between them. The CDR3 reads CASSPGGAGNEQFF. DNA for the CDR3: TGCGCCAGCAGCCCTGGGGGGGCAGGGAATGAGCAGTTCTTC.

The chain carries TRBV11-2 and TRBJ1-2; D possibly corresponds to TRBD1 (5 bases). The ends were cut back, 2 bases at V and 10 bases at J, with 11 bases in the middle. Per the germline V gene, CDR1 is SGHAT and CDR2 is FQNNGV. The CDR3 has 12 amino acids. The chain's CDR3 is CASSLLQVTYTF. The CDR3 coding sequence is TGTGCCAGCAGCTTATTACAGGTGACCTACACCTTC.

The chain uses TRBV3-1 (or the pseudogene TRBV3-2) and TRBJ2-7; D perhaps matches TRBD1 (6 bases). Between the trimmed V and J ends, which lost 5 bases and 5 bases, there was a span of 13 bases. CDR3 length: 13 amino acids. Germline V gene sequence: CDR1 LGHDT, CDR2 YNNKEL (reference sequence). CDR3 residues: CASSDPTGHEQYF. CDR3 coding DNA: TGTGCCAGCAGCGACCCTACAGGGCACGAGCAGTACTTC.

This clone was detected a few times. V usage is TRBV6-5 and J usage is TRBJ2-2; D gene unclear. V lost 6 bases and J lost 6, with 8 bases in between. Germline loops: CDR1 MNHEY, CDR2 SVGAGI. The CDR3 is 12 amino acids. This CDR3 is CASSPSAGELFF. In nucleotides, the CDR3 is TGTGCCAGCAGCCCGTCCGCCGGGGAGCTGTTTTTT.